This T cell receptor beta chain is from a study of blood T cells in healthy people across ages. It was with a sample-barcoded 5' primer and a J-beta primer mix that a second PCR of roughly 7 to 12 cycles was run. TCRdb passed the 5' RACE reads through MiXCR, listing each CDR3 protein once. This sample carries about 1.4 million distinct CDR3 sequences, around 59% of them seen once, and the ten largest clones take over 6.5%. Trimming removed 1 base from V and 4 bases from J, with 7 bases in between. Looked up from germline, CDR1 is SGHDN and CDR2 is FVKESK. This CDR3 has 13 residues. Sequenced: blood. This TCR was recovered from a man aged 18 to 30 in good health. The rearrangement links TRBV14 to TRBJ1-2; D not certain. The CDR3 DNA reads TGTGCCAGCAGCCAAGTGTGGGGCTATGGCTACACCTTC. Amino acid sequence: CASSQVWGYGYTF. Based on the CDR3 plus reference TRBV14 and TRBJ1-2, the full variable domain is EAGVTQFPSHSVIEKGQTVTLRCDPISGHDNLYWYRRVMGKEIKFLLHFVKESKQDESGMPNNRFLAERTGGTYSTLKVQPAELEDSGVYFCASSQVWGYGYTFGSGTRLTVV.